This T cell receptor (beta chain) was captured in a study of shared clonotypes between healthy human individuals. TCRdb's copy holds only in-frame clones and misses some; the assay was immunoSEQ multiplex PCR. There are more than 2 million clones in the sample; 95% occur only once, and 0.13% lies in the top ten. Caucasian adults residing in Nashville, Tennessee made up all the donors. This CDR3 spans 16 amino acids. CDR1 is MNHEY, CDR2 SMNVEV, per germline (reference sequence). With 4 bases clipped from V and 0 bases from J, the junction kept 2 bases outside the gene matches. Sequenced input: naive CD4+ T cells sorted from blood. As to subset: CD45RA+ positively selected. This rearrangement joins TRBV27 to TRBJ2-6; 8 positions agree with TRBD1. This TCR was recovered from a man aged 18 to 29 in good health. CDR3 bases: TGTGCCAGCAGTTGGACAGGGACCTCTGGGGCCAACGTCCTGACTTTC. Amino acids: CASSWTGTSGANVLTF.